These T cell receptor beta chains were read from a single sample in a study of T-cell memory formation after mild COVID-19. TCRdb redid the calling of the 5' RACE reads with MiXCR, one entry per CDR3 protein. The repertoire holds around 250,000 distinct CDR3 sequences, with over 15% as singletons. Sequencing input: PBMCs or a T cell subset sorted from them (not recorded which). The receptor source for this set is an adult woman who had mild COVID-19 (a few samples of this study predate the infection). Cell type and time point are not known. CDR3s include the opening cysteine and the closing phenylalanine or tryptophan. The order of the fields is V gene, clone size, J gene, D gene, CDR3 protein, CDR3 DNA. The D gene is left open where the match is weak. A row's size may be missing; if present it is once, few, many or a size class.

TRBV12-3/TRBV12-4,few,TRBJ1-5,TRBD1,CASRGQENQPQHF,TGTGCCAGCAGAGGACAGGAAAATCAGCCCCAGCATTTT
TRBV9,few,TRBJ2-5,.,CASSVAGREGTQYF,TGTGCCAGCAGCGTAGCTGGCAGGGAAGGGACCCAGTACTTC
TRBV4-2,few,TRBJ2-2,TRBD2,CASSQAVGLAGGFAGELFF,TGTGCCAGCAGCCAAGCCGTGGGACTAGCGGGAGGGTTTGCCGGGGAGCTGTTTTTT
TRBV12-3/TRBV12-4,few,TRBJ2-5,.,CASRPTGKSQETQYF,TGTGCCAGCAGACCAACAGGAAAGTCCCAAGAGACCCAGTACTTC
TRBV20-1,.,TRBJ1-1,TRBD1,CSAKVGTGSRNTEAFF,TGCAGTGCGAAAGTTGGGACAGGGTCGAGGAACACTGAAGCTTTCTTT
TRBV5-1,many,TRBJ2-7,TRBD2,CASSGSGTSSYEQYF,TGCGCCAGCAGCGGGTCCGGGACTAGCTCCTACGAGCAGTACTTC
TRBV7-9,.,TRBJ2-1,TRBD2,CASSFWAGGHNEQFF,TGTGCCAGCAGCTTTTGGGCGGGAGGCCACAATGAGCAGTTCTTC
TRBV3-1,.,TRBJ1-6,TRBD1,CASRSDRAIISPLHF,TGTGCCAGCAGAAGCGACAGGGCGATTATTTCACCCCTCCACTTT
TRBV7-6,.,TRBJ2-7,.,CASSFTGHLREQYF,TGTGCCAGCAGCTTTACCGGCCACCTACGAGAGCAGTACTTC
TRBV10-2,few,TRBJ2-1,TRBD2,CASSEAGGRGEQFF,TGCGCCAGCAGTGAGGCGGGGGGGCGGGGTGAGCAGTTCTTC
TRBV15,.,TRBJ2-5,TRBD2,CATSRDKAGGQETQYF,TGTGCCACCAGCAGAGATAAAGCGGGGGGGCAAGAGACCCAGTACTTC
TRBV7-9,.,TRBJ1-2,.,CASSFAERPNYGYTF,TGTGCCAGCAGCTTCGCGGAGCGACCGAACTATGGCTACACCTTC
TRBV25-1,.,TRBJ2-1,.,CASSDPAPSSYNEQFF,TGTGCCAGCAGTGATCCCGCCCCCAGCTCCTACAATGAGCAGTTCTTC
TRBV5-1,.,TRBJ2-1,TRBD1,CASSSIQGINEQFF,TGCGCCAGCAGCTCAATACAGGGGATCAATGAGCAGTTCTTC
TRBV11-2,few,TRBJ2-3,.,CASSLEHTDTQYF,TGTGCCAGCAGCTTAGAACACACAGATACGCAGTATTTT
TRBV7-3,many,TRBJ2-3,.,CASSTYSTDTQYF,TGTGCCAGCAGCACTTATTCCACAGATACGCAGTATTTT
TRBV7-2,.,TRBJ2-3,.,CASSLLPGTQYF,TGTGCCAGCAGCCTCCTACCGGGTACGCAGTATTTT